The present TCR beta chain was sequenced within a study of shared clonotypes between healthy human individuals. Germline CDR1 and CDR2: LNHDA and SQIVND (reference sequence). The CDR3 runs 15 residues. The trim removed 6 bases at V and 5 bases at J, leaving 7 bases unmatched. Unsorted PBMC DNA underwent sequencing on ten immunoSEQ deep assay plates. Generated by immunoSEQ multiplex PCR, the TCRdb table keeps only in-frame clones and is missing some. The sample includes around 510,000 clones, around 80% seen only once; the top ten take 12%. This sequence originates from a woman in her 40s in good health. Some clones in this sample may be carry-over from other donors' samples. The sample was PBMCs. The rearrangement uses TRBV19 and TRBJ1-2, with 12 nucleotides matching TRBD1. CDR3 in amino acids: CASSSRDRGLYGYTF. The CDR3 nucleotides are TGTGCCAGTAGCTCAAGGGACAGGGGGCTTTATGGCTACACCTTC. Combining the CDR3 with reference TRBV19 and TRBJ1-2 gives the whole variable domain DGGITQSPKYLFRKEGQNVTLSCEQNLNHDAMYWYRQDPGQGLRLIYYSQIVNDFQKGDIAEGYSVSREKKESFPLTVTSAQKNPTAFYLCASSSRDRGLYGYTFGSGTRLTVV.